This TCR beta chain appears in the sequencing data of a study of OX40 agonist ivuxolimab in advanced cancers. Concerning the study at large: Ivuxolimab was an agonistic, fully human IgG2 monoclonal antibody directed against OX40 (CD134), a costimulatory receptor. Of the approximately 53 patients in dose escalation, 19 had hepatocellular carcinoma, approximately 15 had melanoma, 9 had renal cell carcinoma and 9 had head and neck cancer. Intravenous ivuxolimab was administered to patients every 2 weeks at six dose levels: 0.01, 0.1, 0.3, 1.5, 3 and 10 mg/kg. Partial responses occurred in three dose-escalation patients: two with cutaneous melanoma and one with hepatocellular carcinoma. Peripheral TCRbeta sequencing was intended to test whether TCR sequence diversity was altered and clonal T-cell expansion was caused by ivuxolimab. The dose-escalation cohort was roughly 83% male with a mean age of approximately 59 years, ranging from roughly 20 to 80. The paper describes the monotherapy dose-escalation part (N = 52 patients) of the phase I trial of ivuxolimab. Patients were allowed to have had prior anti-PD-1, anti-PD-L1 or anti-CTLA-4 therapy, and more than 35% of the dose-escalation patients had been treated with checkpoint inhibitors.

Regarding this clone: Its antigen is unknown. No much larger clone is present one base from it, and per-base qualities are unavailable.

To sequence the TCRbeta CDR3 region, genomic DNA was isolated from the sorted cells. TCRbeta CDR3 regions were sequenced using the immunoSEQ Assay. The immuneACCESS repertoire file appears here via TCRdb, limited to in-frame rearrangements. These files lack a portion of the clones; in checked studies, under half of the deficit traces to unresolved V genes, and the cause of the others is not known. Across this sample there are 60,000 to 70,000 clones, with roughly four fifths seen only once. Of the sample, 2% to 2.5% falls within the top ten clones. The CDR3 measures 19 amino acids from cysteine to phenylalanine. This entry keeps only the CDR3 DNA: 57 bases, framed from base 1. CDR1 and CDR2 (SGHTA, FQGNSA) derive from the germline V gene. Here V drops 1 base and J drops 0 bases, and the junction holds 14 bases not matched to any gene. Patients with a history of autoimmune disease or receiving systemic immunosuppression were excluded from the trial. Peripheral blood for TCR sequencing was collected from all dose cohorts at baseline, on cycle 4 day 1, and on cycle 7 day 1. The samples were drawn from a first-in-human, open-label, multicenter phase I dose-escalation trial of ivuxolimab. Adults with locally advanced or metastatic melanoma, renal cell, hepatocellular, or head and neck squamous cell carcinoma were enrolled in the trial. Before TCR sequencing, CD4+ and CD8+ T cells were separately sorted from peripheral blood.

The paper's findings and limits, for the study overall: Partial responders in the 0.1-3.0 mg/kg groups had among the lowest normalized peripheral clonal expansion, especially among CD8+ T cells. Low levels of normalized T-cell clonal expansion were also seen in some patients who did not respond. After ivuxolimab, expanded clones were on average more numerous among CD8+ T cells than among CD4+ T cells. At doses from 0.1 to 3.0 mg/kg, clonal expansion was seen in both CD4+ and CD8+ blood T cells between baseline and week 6. The antigen specificity of the peripheral T cells that underwent clonal expansion was not determined.

The rearranged segments are TRBV7-2 and TRBJ2-7, and TRBD1 matches 8 of the central bases. This clonotype was sampled from an adult with an advanced solid tumor such as melanoma, head and neck, liver or kidney cancer. Sequenced material: CD4+ or CD8+ T cells sorted from blood, taken in a trial of the OX40 agonist ivuxolimab. The CDR3 protein sequence reads: CASSLGLTLRDRSSYEQYF. The nucleotides read TGTGCCAGCAGCTTAGGCCTCACCCTTCGGGACAGGAGCTCCTACGAGCAGTACTTC.